This is a list of T cell receptor beta chains from one sample in a study of Ad26.COV2.S vaccination and SARS-CoV-2 variants. Assay: immunoSEQ multiplex PCR; the TCRdb copy retains only in-frame clones and omits some. The data contain about 420,000 clones, 88% of them seen just once; the ten biggest clones take up about 4%. The sample in question was peripheral blood, obtained in a trial of Ad26.COV2.S vaccine versus placebo. Receptors originate from a person between 18 and 65 years old who received the Ad26.COV2.S COVID-19 vaccine or a placebo. Both conserved end residues are part of each CDR3. D genes are given only for firm matches. A clone size is listed for some rows: how often the clone was seen (once, few, many), or a class if it is expanded.

>NA|TRBJ2-3|TRBD2|TRBV3-1/TRBV3-2
CASSHNLAGAYLDTQYF
TGTGCCAGCAGCCATAACCTAGCGGGGGCCTACCTAGATACGCAGTATTTT
>NA|TRBJ1-2|NA|TRBV6-5
CASRQGNYGYTF
TGTGCCAGCAGGCAGGGTAACTATGGCTACACCTTC
>NA|TRBJ1-6|NA|TRBV6-6
CASGGRVDSPLHF
TGTGCCAGCGGGGGCAGGGTGGATTCACCCCTCCACTTT
>NA|TRBJ1-2|NA|TRBV6-5
CASSQGRGFDGYTF
TGTGCCAGCAGCCAGGGTAGGGGATTCGATGGCTACACCTTC
>NA|TRBJ2-2|NA|TRBV14
CASSPTNTGELFF
TGTGCCAGCAGTCCGACGAACACCGGGGAGCTGTTTTTT
>NA|TRBJ1-5|NA|TRBV6-2/TRBV6-3
CASSFWSNQPQHF
TGTGCCAGCAGTTTCTGGTCCAATCAGCCCCAGCATTTT
>NA|TRBJ2-7|NA|TRBV7-9
CASSPTGWGEHEQYF
TGTGCCAGCAGCCCTACCGGGTGGGGCGAGCACGAGCAGTACTTC
>NA|TRBJ1-6|TRBD1|TRBV3-1/TRBV3-2
CASSQDLDRRNSPLHF
TGTGCCAGCAGCCAAGATTTGGACAGGCGGAATTCACCCCTCCACTTT
>NA|TRBJ1-3|NA|TRBV6-1
CASSEYGAIRSGNTIYF
TGTGCCAGCAGTGAATACGGGGCCATTCGTTCTGGAAACACCATATATTTT
>once|TRBJ1-1|NA|TRBV5-1
CASSFTAVNTEAFF
TGCGCCAGCAGCTTCACTGCGGTTAACACTGAAGCTTTCTTT
>NA|TRBJ1-1|NA|TRBV15
CATSRAQGLAFF
TGTGCCACCAGCAGGGCACAGGGTCTCGCTTTCTTT
>NA|TRBJ1-1|TRBD1|TRBV14
CASSLIDRANTEAFF
TGTGCCAGCAGCCTCATTGACAGGGCCAACACTGAAGCTTTCTTT
>NA|TRBJ2-7|TRBD1|TRBV7-6
CASSSGQGIRGEQYF
TGTGCCAGCAGCTCCGGACAGGGGATAAGGGGTGAGCAGTACTTC
>NA|TRBJ1-5|TRBD1|TRBV28
CASSFGDRGSNQPQHF
TGTGCCAGCAGTTTCGGGGACAGGGGAAGCAATCAGCCCCAGCATTTT
>once|TRBJ2-1|NA|TRBV5-5
CASSWDTSSYNEQFF
TGTGCCAGCAGCTGGGACACTAGCTCCTACAATGAGCAGTTCTTC
>NA|TRBJ1-2|NA|TRBV5-1
CASSLAGPISANYGYTF
TGCGCCAGCAGCTTGGCCGGACCTATTTCAGCTAACTATGGCTACACCTTC
>few|TRBJ1-5|NA|TRBV19
CASSVQKRGIQPQHF
TGTGCCAGTAGTGTGCAGAAGAGGGGTATCCAGCCCCAGCATTTT
>NA|TRBJ2-5|TRBD2|TRBV15
CATSRVTSGQETQYF
TGTGCCACCAGCAGAGTCACTAGCGGACAAGAGACCCAGTACTTC
>NA|TRBJ2-7|NA|TRBV7-2
CASTTNRGRNQEQYF
TGTGCCAGCACCACCAATAGAGGTAGAAACCAGGAGCAGTACTTC
>NA|TRBJ2-1|NA|TRBV7-9
CASSLEWSQGLQFF
TGTGCCAGCAGCTTAGAATGGTCCCAGGGTTTGCAGTTCTTC
>NA|TRBJ2-3|NA|TRBV9
CASSVVGTLTDTQYF
TGTGCCAGCAGCGTAGTAGGAACCCTCACAGATACGCAGTATTTT
>NA|TRBJ2-7|NA|TRBV10-3
CAISESSIGNEQYF
TGTGCCATCAGTGAGTCGTCGATAGGGAACGAGCAGTACTTC
>NA|TRBJ2-6|TRBD1|TRBV7-6
CASSLGQGLSGANVLTF
TGTGCCAGCAGCTTGGGACAGGGCCTCTCTGGGGCCAACGTCCTGACTTTC
>NA|TRBJ1-2|NA|TRBV20-1
CSAQTAYGYTF
TGCAGTGCCCAGACTGCCTATGGCTACACCTTC
>NA|TRBJ2-1|NA|TRBV5-5
CASSPGGVEFF
TGTGCCAGCAGCCCCGGGGGAGTGGAGTTCTTC
>NA|TRBJ1-6|NA|TRBV6-5
CASRRGPPNSPLHF
TGTGCCAGCAGGCGGGGTCCTCCTAATTCACCCCTCCACTTT
>NA|TRBJ1-1|NA|TRBV7-9
CASSLAGLNTEAFF
TGTGCCAGCAGCTTAGCAGGGCTGAACACTGAAGCTTTCTTT
>NA|TRBJ2-2|TRBD2|TRBV5-1
CASSLGLAGANTGELFF
TGCGCCAGCAGCTTGGGGCTAGCGGGGGCAAACACCGGGGAGCTGTTTTTT
>NA|TRBJ2-3|NA|TRBV5-6
CASSLDRADTQYF
TGTGCCAGCAGCTTGGATCGGGCAGATACGCAGTATTTT
>NA|TRBJ2-5|TRBD1|TRBV28
CASSRTGSFQETQYF
TGTGCCAGCAGTAGGACAGGGTCATTTCAAGAGACCCAGTACTTC
>NA|TRBJ1-1|NA|TRBV6-5
CASRQGEANTEAFF
TGTGCCAGCAGACAGGGAGAGGCGAACACTGAAGCTTTCTTT
>NA|TRBJ2-7|NA|TRBV7-2
CASSLAPQHSSYEQYF
TGTGCCAGCAGCTTAGCGCCCCAACACAGCTCCTACGAGCAGTACTTC
>NA|TRBJ2-7|NA|TRBV6-6
CASSYPGLYEQYF
TGTGCCAGCAGTTACCCCGGACTCTACGAGCAGTACTTC
>few|TRBJ1-2|NA|TRBV5-4
CASSLPGFYGYTF
TGTGCCAGCAGCTTGCCAGGGTTCTATGGCTACACCTTC
>NA|TRBJ2-7|NA|TRBV18
CASSPRGYEQYF
TGTGCCAGCTCACCAAGGGGCTACGAGCAGTACTTC
>NA|TRBJ2-2|NA|TRBV9
CASSVARETGELFF
TGTGCCAGCAGCGTAGCTCGGGAGACCGGGGAGCTGTTTTTT
>NA|TRBJ1-5|NA|TRBV11-2
CASSSTPGGNQPQHF
TGTGCCAGCAGCTCCACGCCGGGGGGCAATCAGCCCCAGCATTTT
>NA|TRBJ2-1|NA|TRBV3-1/TRBV3-2
CASSPQLSSYNEQFF
TGTGCCAGCAGCCCTCAGTTGAGCTCCTACAATGAGCAGTTCTTC
>NA|TRBJ1-2|TRBD1|TRBV29-1
CSVRGQGRLIGGYTF
TGCAGCGTGCGTGGACAGGGGAGGCTAATAGGTGGCTACACCTTC
>NA|TRBJ2-3|TRBD1|TRBV2
CASSQIIRDSKSTDTQYF
TGTGCCAGCAGTCAGATAATAAGGGACAGCAAAAGCACAGATACGCAGTATTTT
>NA|TRBJ2-1|TRBD1|TRBV27
CASRGWDSSYNEQFF
TGTGCCAGCAGGGGTTGGGACAGCTCCTACAATGAGCAGTTCTTC
>NA|TRBJ2-3|NA|TRBV25-1
CASIAGTLGTQYF
TGTGCCAGCATCGCCGGGACTTTGGGTACGCAGTATTTT
>NA|TRBJ1-4|TRBD1|TRBV29-1
CSAGQGTNEKLFF
TGCAGCGCCGGACAGGGCACTAATGAAAAACTGTTTTTT
>once|TRBJ1-2|TRBD1|TRBV7-3
CASSLTGSVTHTF
TGTGCCAGCAGCTTGACAGGGTCAGTTACGCACACCTTC
>NA|TRBJ2-1|NA|TRBV13
CASSSGRGDEQFF
TGTGCCAGCAGCTCCGGACGGGGCGATGAGCAGTTCTTC
>NA|TRBJ2-1|TRBD1|TRBV30
CAWSWGTGGNEQFF
TGTGCCTGGAGCTGGGGGACAGGGGGGAATGAGCAGTTCTTC
>NA|TRBJ1-1|NA|TRBV14
CASSQGRNTEAFF
TGTGCCAGCAGCCAAGGCAGGAACACTGAAGCTTTCTTT
>NA|TRBJ1-6|NA|TRBV4-3
CASSQGVQAYSYNSPLHF
TGCGCCAGCAGCCAAGGGGTACAGGCGTACTCCTATAATTCACCCCTCCACTTT
>NA|TRBJ1-2|NA|TRBV4-2
CASSQEVQGYYGYTF
TGTGCCAGCAGCCAAGAAGTTCAGGGTTACTATGGCTACACCTTC
>NA|TRBJ2-7|TRBD1|TRBV6-5
CASSYTGQGSYEQYF
TGTGCCAGCAGTTACACGGGACAGGGATCCTACGAGCAGTACTTC
>NA|TRBJ1-4|NA|TRBV7-3
CASSPTGARNEKLFF
TGTGCCAGCAGCCCAACCGGGGCTAGGAATGAAAAACTGTTTTTT
>NA|TRBJ2-1|NA|TRBV7-2
CASSLVVAHEQFF
TGTGCCAGCAGCTTAGTGGTTGCGCATGAGCAGTTCTTC
>NA|TRBJ1-3|NA|TRBV27
CASSLWGHSGNTIYF
TGTGCCAGCAGTTTATGGGGGCACTCTGGAAACACCATATATTTT
>NA|TRBJ1-6|TRBD1|TRBV27
CASSFEGAHRSPLHF
TGTGCCAGCAGTTTTGAGGGGGCGCATCGCTCACCCCTCCACTTT
>NA|TRBJ2-3|TRBD1|TRBV2
CASSALLLGTESTDTQYF
TGTGCCAGCAGTGCCCTACTACTCGGGACAGAGAGCACAGATACGCAGTATTTT
>NA|TRBJ2-3|TRBD2|TRBV7-2
CASSLASGTYTDTQYF
TGTGCCAGCAGCTTAGCAAGCGGGACTTACACAGATACGCAGTATTTT
>NA|TRBJ2-3|TRBD2|TRBV3-1/TRBV3-2
CASSHSTSGTDTQYF
TGTGCCAGCAGCCATTCCACTAGCGGCACAGATACGCAGTATTTT
>NA|TRBJ1-4|TRBD1|TRBV15
CATARDRKEKLFF
TGTGCCACCGCGAGGGACAGAAAAGAAAAACTGTTTTTT
>NA|TRBJ2-2|NA|TRBV5-1
CASSFEDRANTGELFF
TGCGCCAGCAGCTTCGAGGATAGGGCGAACACCGGGGAGCTGTTTTTT